This TCR beta chain derives from a study of CD8 T cells in Susac syndrome. Study context: When their blood was taken, the Susac syndrome patients had either not yet had any therapy, were taking corticosteroids, or were taking intravenous immunoglobulin alone. Study findings and constraints: The CD4+ T cell repertoires from Susac syndrome exhibited no clonal expansion.

About this clonotype itself: The antigen remains unidentified.

The V and J ends lost 0 bases and 9 bases respectively, with 15 bases between them. Germline lookup yields CDR1 LNHDA and CDR2 SQIVND (reference sequence). The CDR3 has 15 residues. Random hexamers were used to reverse transcribe roughly 0.5 to 1 ug of RNA. The TCR beta CDR3 was amplified by immunoSEQ multiplex PCR across 54 Vbeta, 13 Jbeta. MiXCR was run by TCRdb on the immunoSEQ multiplex PCR reads, yielding one entry per CDR3 protein. The data show approximately 74,000 distinct CDR3 sequences, roughly 91% seen once. The receptor comes from a human donor with Susac syndrome. Sequencing was carried out using CD4+ T cells from PBMCs. This rearrangement joins TRBV19 to TRBJ1-5; no reliable D call. The CDR3 spells CASSIDVPGMRPQHF. For the CDR3, the DNA is TGTGCCAGTAGTATAGATGTTCCGGGGATGCGGCCCCAGCATTTT.